This TCR beta chain was found in a study of T cells in Graves' hyperthyroidism and ophthalmopathy. Study-wide results and limits: Most thyroid clonotypes with frequency above 0.001 were detected in blood. Ophthalmopathy onset followed model prediction by a median approximately 7 months.

Extraction of PBMCs used 9 to 10 ml of fresh peripheral blood. RNA transcripts provided the source from which TCR beta CDR3 regions were amplified. HTBI primers drove first-round RT-PCR of the TCR CDR3. TCRdb ran MiXCR on the multiplex PCR reads and lists one entry per CDR3 protein. The sample includes 450,000 to 600,000 distinct CDR3 sequences, just under 20% of them seen just once. About this clonotype: The antigen is unknown.

Trimming pared 6 bases from V and 8 bases from J, leaving 19 bases between. The CDR3 consists of 14 residues. Germline V lookup: CDR1 MNHEY, CDR2 SVGEGT. V and J are TRBV6-2 or TRBV6-3 and TRBJ1-2; D remains unclear. The sample was blood. This TCR was sampled from a man in his forties or fifties with Graves' ophthalmopathy. The CDR3 region is CASSPPGGQEGYTF. For the CDR3, the DNA is TGTGCCAGCAGCCCTCCAGGAGGGCAAGAGGGCTACACCTTC.